The rows below give T cell receptor beta chains drawn from one sample of a study of blood T cell repertoires in COVID-19. This table comes from immunoSEQ multiplex PCR, and its TCRdb copy is limited to in-frame clones, with some not included. The sample holds 150,000 to 250,000 clones, roughly 82% seen once. The specimen was PBMCs or T cells enriched from blood (not recorded which). The receptors were sampled from a man aged 35 to 55 who had recovered from COVID-19. The CDR3 runs from the conserved cysteine through the conserved F or W. A D gene is named only where the DNA matches it firmly. Where a row states a size, it is once, few, many or the class of an expanded clone; other rows omit it.

CASSLGRDIGYEQYF | TGTGCCAGCAGCCTGGGTAGGGACATAGGGTACGAGCAGTACTTC | . | TRBV5-5 | . | TRBJ2-7
CAWSLTFGLATTYEQYF | TGTGCCTGGAGTCTCACGTTTGGACTAGCGACTACCTACGAGCAGTACTTC | TRBD2 | TRBV30 | . | TRBJ2-7
CASSPGGTPEKLFF | TGTGCCAGCTCACCAGGGGGGACTCCTGAAAAACTGTTTTTT | . | TRBV18 | few | TRBJ1-4
CASSIPGQGVYDEQFF | TGTGCCAGTAGTATCCCAGGACAGGGAGTATATGATGAGCAGTTCTTC | TRBD1 | TRBV19 | few | TRBJ2-1
CASSAGTNYGYTF | TGTGCCAGCAGTGCCGGGACAAACTATGGCTACACCTTC | . | TRBV27 | . | TRBJ1-2
CASSYPQINQPQHF | TGTGCCAGCAGTTACCCGCAGATCAATCAGCCCCAGCATTTT | . | TRBV6-2/TRBV6-3 | . | TRBJ1-5
CASSIQGFLDEKLFF | TGTGCCAGTAGTATACAGGGGTTTCTGGATGAAAAACTGTTTTTT | . | TRBV19 | . | TRBJ1-4
CATSDSRGRDSIGTQYF | TGTGCCACCAGTGATTCTCGGGGCAGGGACTCTATCGGGACCCAGTACTTC | . | TRBV24-1 | . | TRBJ2-5
CASSQVSGLAGRSSYNEQFF | TGTGCCAGCAGCCAAGTGTCGGGACTAGCGGGAAGAAGCTCCTACAATGAGCAGTTCTTC | TRBD2 | TRBV3-1/TRBV3-2 | . | TRBJ2-1
CAWSVERVGDWRNQPQHF | TGTGCCTGGAGTGTTGAACGTGTGGGGGACTGGCGCAATCAGCCCCAGCATTTT | . | TRBV30 | few | TRBJ1-5
CASSMKGGLAGGYYNEQFF | TGTGCCAGTAGTATGAAAGGGGGACTAGCGGGAGGTTACTACAATGAGCAGTTCTTC | TRBD2 | TRBV19 | . | TRBJ2-1
CASRIDGLHNQPQHF | TGTGCCAGCAGAATAGATGGACTCCACAATCAGCCCCAGCATTTT | . | TRBV6-6 | . | TRBJ1-5
CASSRTGDQPQHF | TGTGCCAGCAGCCGGACAGGGGATCAGCCCCAGCATTTT | TRBD1 | TRBV27 | . | TRBJ1-5
CASSLRGQGYYNEQFF | TGTGCCAGCAGCTTGAGGGGACAGGGATACTACAATGAGCAGTTCTTC | TRBD1 | TRBV5-5 | . | TRBJ2-1
CASSSDYIGELFF | TGTGCCAGCAGCTCTGACTACATCGGGGAGCTGTTTTTT | . | TRBV7-3 | once | TRBJ2-2
CASHPPGVYEQYF | TGTGCCAGTCATCCGCCCGGGGTCTACGAGCAGTACTTC | . | TRBV28 | . | TRBJ2-7
CASSTTGQGRREKLFF | TGTGCCAGCAGCACGACTGGCCAGGGGCGAAGGGAAAAACTGTTTTTT | . | TRBV4-2 | . | TRBJ1-4
CASSGNRNQPQHF | TGTGCCAGCAGCGGAAACAGGAATCAGCCCCAGCATTTT | . | TRBV5-8 | . | TRBJ1-5
CASSPRTGDSPLHF | TGTGCCAGCTCACCACGGACAGGGGATTCACCCCTCCACTTT | TRBD1 | TRBV18 | . | TRBJ1-6
CASRSGGNEQFF | TGTGCCAGCAGATCGGGGGGGAATGAGCAGTTCTTC | TRBD2 | TRBV28 | . | TRBJ2-1
CASSRTGGNEKLFF | TGTGCCAGTAGTAGGACAGGGGGAAATGAAAAACTGTTTTTT | TRBD1 | TRBV19 | . | TRBJ1-4
CSVEPWDSQLYGYTF | TGCAGCGTTGAGCCTTGGGACAGCCAACTTTATGGCTACACCTTC | TRBD1 | TRBV29-1 | . | TRBJ1-2
CASSQEGTGMETQYF | TGCGCCAGCAGCCAAGAAGGGACAGGGATGGAGACCCAGTACTTC | TRBD1 | TRBV4-3 | . | TRBJ2-5
CASSLRALTDTQYF | TGCGCCAGCAGCCTACGAGCGCTCACAGATACGCAGTATTTT | . | TRBV4-3 | . | TRBJ2-3
CASSLTGLAGNAAYEQYF | TGTGCCAGCAGCTTGACGGGACTAGCGGGGAATGCCGCCTACGAGCAGTACTTC | TRBD2 | TRBV7-2 | . | TRBJ2-7
CATSDFNRGYNEQFF | TGTGCCACCAGTGATTTTAATCGGGGGTACAATGAGCAGTTCTTC | . | TRBV24-1 | . | TRBJ2-1
CASSLRGNQPQHF | TGTGCCAGCAGTTTGAGGGGGAATCAGCCCCAGCATTTT | . | TRBV12-3/TRBV12-4 | . | TRBJ1-5
CASSFGGGGTGELFF | TGTGCCAGCAGTTTTGGGGGAGGCGGCACCGGGGAGCTGTTTTTT | . | TRBV28 | . | TRBJ2-2
CASSPQSGTSGRVTDTQYF | TGTGCCAGCTCACCACAAAGCGGGACTAGCGGGAGAGTGACAGATACGCAGTATTTT | TRBD2 | TRBV18 | once | TRBJ2-3
CASSVYAREGETQYF | TGTGCCAGCAGCGTATATGCGCGGGAGGGAGAGACCCAGTACTTC | TRBD2 | TRBV9 | . | TRBJ2-5
CASSYSLTGKEGYTF | TGTGCCAGCAGTTACTCGTTAACAGGGAAGGAAGGCTACACCTTC | . | TRBV6-5 | . | TRBJ1-2
CASSTGQAPTYGYTF | TGCGCCAGCAGCACAGGACAGGCCCCCACCTATGGCTACACCTTC | TRBD1 | TRBV5-1 | few | TRBJ1-2
CASSPQGTGELFF | TGTGCCAGCAGTCCACAGGGGACCGGGGAGCTGTTTTTT | TRBD1 | TRBV2 | . | TRBJ2-2
CASSPGNQPQHF | TGTGCCAGCAGCCCGGGGAATCAGCCCCAGCATTTT | . | TRBV7-8 | few | TRBJ1-5
CASSLALAGELFF | TGTGCCAGCAGCCTAGCGCTCGCCGGGGAGCTGTTTTTT | . | TRBV6-1 | . | TRBJ2-2
CASSDRGGGTGELFF | TGTGCCTCATCCGACAGGGGAGGAGGCACCGGGGAGCTGTTTTTT | TRBD1 | TRBV7-8 | once | TRBJ2-2
CSVVPRSTYEQYF | TGCAGCGTTGTACCGCGGTCCACCTACGAGCAGTACTTC | . | TRBV29-1 | once | TRBJ2-7
CASSIARNGQFF | TGTGCCAGCAGTATTGCGCGCAACGGGCAGTTCTTC | . | TRBV6-2/TRBV6-3 | . | TRBJ2-1
CAWSQGGPEAFF | TGTGCCTGGAGTCAGGGGGGACCTGAAGCTTTCTTT | TRBD1 | TRBV30 | . | TRBJ1-1
CASSEYMNTEAFF | TGCGCCAGCAGCGAGTATATGAACACTGAAGCTTTCTTT | . | TRBV10-1 | . | TRBJ1-1
CASSEQGLNTEAFF | TGTGCCAGCAGCGAACAGGGGCTGAACACTGAAGCTTTCTTT | TRBD1 | TRBV7-9 | . | TRBJ1-1
CASSLLAGGDEQFF | TGCGCCAGCAGCTTACTAGCGGGAGGGGATGAGCAGTTCTTC | TRBD2 | TRBV5-1 | . | TRBJ2-1
CASSPRWTGDASGANVLTF | TGCGCCAGCAGCCCTCGATGGACAGGGGACGCTTCTGGGGCCAACGTCCTGACTTTC | TRBD1 | TRBV4-3 | . | TRBJ2-6
CASTGQGALTEAFF | TGTGCCAGCACCGGACAGGGGGCATTAACTGAAGCTTTCTTT | TRBD1 | TRBV6-5 | few | TRBJ1-1
CASSPPMGRPRDTEAFF | TGTGCCAGCAGCCCCCCCATGGGCAGGCCACGAGACACTGAAGCTTTCTTT | . | TRBV7-9 | . | TRBJ1-1
CASSKDSVANYGYTF | TGTGCCAGCAGTAAGGACAGTGTAGCTAACTATGGCTACACCTTC | . | TRBV27 | many | TRBJ1-2
CASSLAGVSTDTQYF | TGTGCCAGCAGCTTAGCGGGAGTTAGCACAGATACGCAGTATTTT | . | TRBV7-6 | . | TRBJ2-3
CASSFQGVYGYTF | TGTGCCAGCAGTTTTCAGGGGGTCTATGGCTACACCTTC | TRBD1 | TRBV12-3/TRBV12-4 | . | TRBJ1-2
CASSPTGTSGYNEQFF | TGTGCCAGCAGCCCCACCGGGACTAGCGGTTACAATGAGCAGTTCTTC | TRBD2 | TRBV11-2 | few | TRBJ2-1
CASSRLADYTGELFF | TGTGCCAGCAGCCGACTAGCGGACTACACCGGGGAGCTGTTTTTT | TRBD2 | TRBV13 | . | TRBJ2-2
CASSPYDWYTEAFF | TGTGCCAGCAGCCCTTACGACTGGTACACTGAAGCTTTCTTT | . | TRBV2 | . | TRBJ1-1
CAIPARGRTNEQFF | TGTGCCATTCCCGCTCGCGGGAGGACCAATGAGCAGTTCTTC | TRBD2 | TRBV25-1 | . | TRBJ2-1